These T cell receptor beta chains were read from a single sample in a study of cytomegalovirus exposure and HLA in healthy donors. Assay: immunoSEQ multiplex PCR; the TCRdb copy retains only in-frame clones and omits some. In the table there are about 160,000 clones, roughly nine tenths of which are singletons. Source material: PBMCs. The receptors stem from a woman in her twenties or thirties in good health and CMV-seronegative. Both conserved end residues are part of each CDR3.

len	v_gene	j_gene	CDR3aa
14	TRBV10-3	TRBJ2-7	CALKSGTGDNEQYF
13	TRBV29-1	TRBJ1-2	CSVDDRVEYGYTF
13	TRBV7-2	TRBJ1-2	CASSPSGGGGYTF
13	TRBV29-1	TRBJ1-1	CSGGGTMNTEAFF
16	TRBV5-6	TRBJ1-3	CASSTKGAHSGNTIYF
15	TRBV30	TRBJ1-4	CAWSTSGAPNEKLFF
15	TRBV5-1	TRBJ2-5	CASSLGGLGQETQYF
15	TRBV19	TRBJ2-7	CASSTGPQSSYEQYF
15	TRBV7-9	TRBJ2-2	CASSLGTTVTGELFF
15	TRBV5-1	TRBJ2-3	CASSLGLVVGDTQYF
14	TRBV28	TRBJ1-1	CASSRFDGHTEAFF
14	TRBV6-5	TRBJ2-3	CASRPGSRTDTQYF
13	TRBV7-9	TRBJ1-1	CASSLGGGTEAFF
14	TRBV2	TRBJ2-7	CASRRQGSSYEQYF
13	TRBV6-5	TRBJ2-7	CASGAQGALEQYF
15	TRBV9	TRBJ2-4	CASSVAGGPKNIQYF
17	TRBV27	TRBJ1-1	CASKYSGQGLANTEAFF
15	TRBV15	TRBJ1-4	CATSRDLEANEKLFF
15	TRBV6-1	TRBJ1-5	CASSWRGEGNQPQHF
14	TRBV10-3	TRBJ2-1	CAISWTSGYNEQFF
12	TRBV4-3	TRBJ2-1	CASSQDFGEQFF
16	TRBV4-3	TRBJ2-1	CASSQDWLSSYNEQFF
13	TRBV19	TRBJ2-7	CASSIVTGNEQYF
14	TRBV2	TRBJ1-5	CASSEQGLNQPQHF
19	TRBV5-4	TRBJ2-7	CASSPRGTSGSIAAYEQYF
18	TRBV1	TRBJ2-7	CTSSQGGPPLRSSYEQYF
14	TRBV4-3	TRBJ1-1	CASSQDTVNTEAFF
15	TRBV4-3	TRBJ2-7	CASSQGAVGPYEQYF
12	TRBV5-4	TRBJ2-3	CASSVSTDTQYF
15	TRBV19	TRBJ2-7	CASSDGTGIIYEQYF
16	TRBV5-1	TRBJ2-7	CASSLVIGQVNYEQYF
15	TRBV7-8	TRBJ1-5	CASSLSDPGRSPQHF
13	TRBV30	TRBJ2-7	CAWSDGMHYEQYF
16	TRBV27	TRBJ1-1	CASRSLQGPRNTEAFF
16	TRBV29-1	TRBJ1-1	CSVRQGGGLMNTEAFF
17	TRBV7-8	TRBJ2-7	CASTREADYDFFGEQYF
16	TRBV9	TRBJ2-5	CASSAPLGVAAETQYF
14	TRBV5-1	TRBJ2-5	CASSLSAAQETQYF
14	TRBV7-9	TRBJ2-5	CASSSGGLVGTQYF
16	TRBV7-6	TRBJ2-1	CASSLKGSQGSDEQFF
14	TRBV5-4	TRBJ1-5	CASSLTGDGQPQHF
16	TRBV27	TRBJ1-4	CASSRQTLGTNEKLFF
14	TRBV7-2	TRBJ1-2	CASSQDRAVRGYTF